In this sample, the clone carrying this T cell receptor (beta chain) turned up many times. The record originates from a study of CD8+CD57+ T cells in acquired aplastic anemia. Patients sequenced had flow cytometry evidence of CD8+CD57+ cell expansion. Genomic DNA provided the template from which TCR beta VDJ and CDR3 profiles were obtained. TCRdb recomputed calls from the reads with MiXCR, one row per CDR3 protein. The sample has 200,000 to 250,000 distinct CDR3 sequences, 40% to 60% seen once. This receptor was identified in a human donor with aplastic anemia. Sample: sorted CD4+, CD8+, or CD8+CD57+ T cells (not recorded which) from PBMCs.

The CDR3 nucleotides read TGCAGTGCTACTACCGGGATCTCTGGGGCCAACGTCCTGACTTTC. Translating it yields CSATTGISGANVLTF. J is TRBJ2-6 and V is TRBV20-1, with D possibly being TRBD2 (5 bases). Germline V gene data show CDR1 as DFQATT and CDR2 as SNEGSKA (reference sequence). The V end lost 4 bases, the J end lost 0 bases, and 10 bases lay between the germline ends. CDR3 size: 15 residues.